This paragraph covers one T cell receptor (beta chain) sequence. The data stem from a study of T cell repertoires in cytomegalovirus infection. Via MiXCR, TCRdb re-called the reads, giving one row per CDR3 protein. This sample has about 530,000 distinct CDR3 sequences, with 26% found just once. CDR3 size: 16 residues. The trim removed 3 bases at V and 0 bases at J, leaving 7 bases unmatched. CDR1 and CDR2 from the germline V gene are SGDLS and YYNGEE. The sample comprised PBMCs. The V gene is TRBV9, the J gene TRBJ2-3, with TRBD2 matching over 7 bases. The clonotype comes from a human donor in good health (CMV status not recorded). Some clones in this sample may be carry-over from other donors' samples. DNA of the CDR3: TGTGCCAGCAGCGGAACGGGGGGAGGAAGCACAGATACGCAGTATTTT. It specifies CASSGTGGGSTDTQYF.